What follows describes a single TCR beta chain. Its cognate antigen is unknown. The gene names here belong to mouse. The CDR3 end is not reached by the read, which stops 1 residue before it; the germline J gene fills it in. TCRdb's copy holds only in-frame clones and misses some; the assay was immunoSEQ multiplex PCR. The sample contains more than 4,000 clones, roughly 41% of which appear only once. Trimming pared 2 bases from V and 4 bases from J, leaving 8 bases between. Germline CDR1 is MSHET and CDR2 is SYDVDS. This CDR3 contains 13 residues. Time point noted: mouse harvest day 14 after allogeneic transplant. Tail vein injection delivered 10^7 T-cell-depleted bone marrow cells and 10^6 splenic CD5+ T cells. B6 (H2b) cells into BALB/c (H2d) mice; tissues taken at day 7 or 14. This specimen belongs to a study of tissue T cells after allogeneic stem cell transplantation. Study-level points and caveats: Tissue-detected TCR repertoire was only partly captured by blood and spleen T cells. The patient cohort was small and clinically heterogeneous, with limited sampling depth. Within patients, tissue anatomy strongly shaped TCR repertoire composition.

Input material: gut tissue. The clonotype was recovered from a female BALB/c mouse given C57BL/6 T cells with graft-versus-host disease after an allogeneic hematopoietic cell transplant. The chain is built from TRBV29 and TRBJ1-1; D is ambiguous. The DNA read from the CDR3 is TGTGCTAGCAGTTTAGTGGTTGGCACAGAAGTCTTC. Translating it yields CASSLVVGTEVF. In full, the CDR3 reads CASSLVVGTEVFF.